The 7 T cell receptor beta chains below come from one sample, sequenced in a study of blood T cell repertoires in COVID-19 (dated by TCRdb to the early 2020s). The protocol used for the library was the immunoSEQ multiplex PCR assay. The source is immuneACCESS, and TCRdb retained only in-frame sequences with V and J called. Part of the clones is not carried over; for the studies checked, unresolved V genes explain less than half of this, and the remainder is unexplained. The sample contains some 41,000 clones, 90% to 95% of them found a single time. In total, the top ten clones hold around 5.3% of the sample. The specimen was peripheral blood. These receptors came from a human donor in a cohort sampled during active COVID-19.

This chain connects TRBV19 to TRBJ2-1; TRBD2 matches 7 bases. Germline assignment: CDR1 LNHDA and CDR2 SQIVND (reference sequence). This CDR3 contains 15 residues. Trimming at V came to 3 bases and at J to 7 bases, leaving 9 bases not matched to a gene. The CDR3 loop reads CASSISLAASNEQFF. The CDR3 DNA follows: TGTGCCAGTAGTATCTCTCTAGCGGCCTCTAATGAGCAGTTCTTC.

V gene TRBV12-3 or TRBV12-4 combines with J gene TRBJ1-1; possible D gene TRBD1, 5 bases. V was shortened by 6 bases and J by 10 bases, with 18 bases between the two germline ends. The CDR3 has 13 amino acids. CDR3 nucleotide sequence: TGTGCCAGCAGCTTAAACCCGGGGGATCCAGCTTTCTTT. Translation: CASSLNPGDPAFF.

V usage is TRBV4-2 and J usage is TRBJ2-1, with 7 positions matching TRBD2. V gave up 0 bases and J gave up 0 bases; unmatched junction bases: 5. In germline, CDR1 is LGHNA, CDR2 YNFKEQ. This CDR3 has 17 amino acids. The CDR3 sequence: CASSQDIRGSSYNEQFF. The CDR3 bases are TGTGCCAGCAGCCAAGATATTCGCGGGAGCTCCTACAATGAGCAGTTCTTC.

The V call is TRBV28, the J call TRBJ2-2; possibly TRBD2 for D (6 bases). Germline CDR1 is MDHEN and CDR2 is SYDVKM. Trimming took off 5 bases at V and 6 bases at J, with 16 bases between the two ends. This CDR3 is 15 amino acids long. The CDR3 nucleotides read TGTGCCAGCAGTGGGTCCCCGGGAGTCCCCGGGGAGCTGTTTTTT. Protein product: CASSGSPGVPGELFF.

The V gene is TRBV24-1, the J gene TRBJ2-3, with a possible D match to TRBD2 (6 bases). Germline V gene sequence: CDR1 KGHDR, CDR2 SFDVKD. The CDR3 consists of 14 residues. Trimming stripped 7 bases from V and 0 bases from J, with 10 bases between. DNA of the CDR3: TGTGCCACCAGGGGACGGGGGAGCACAGATACGCAGTATTTT. This sequence encodes CATRGRGSTDTQYF.

V usage is TRBV29-1 and J usage is TRBJ2-7; D is unresolved. Germline V CDR1 and CDR2: SQVTM, ANQGSEA. The CDR3 covers 11 residues. The ends were cut back, 4 bases at V and 2 bases at J, with 6 bases in the middle. CDR3 DNA sequence: TGCAGCGTTGTTCCTCCCTACGAGCAGTACTTC. This translates into CSVVPPYEQYF.

In this sample, this clone is medium-sized. The same CDR3 can be traced to other DNA sequences in this sample. The chain uses TRBV7-3 and TRBJ2-1; D possibly corresponds to TRBD2 (6 bases). From germline, CDR1 is SGHTA and CDR2 FQGTGA. This CDR3 is 15 amino acids long. V lost 4 bases to trimming and J lost 4 bases, with 14 bases between them. In DNA form, the CDR3 reads TGTGCCAGCAGCTGGGGCGGCGGACTATACAATGAGCAGTTCTTC. This gives the protein CASSWGGGLYNEQFF.